This is a list of T cell receptor beta chains from one sample in a study of blood T cell repertoires in COVID-19. Only in-frame clones appear in the TCRdb table, and some are missing; sequencing was by immunoSEQ multiplex PCR. This sample has around 100,000 clones, with 80% to 90% found just once. The sample consisted of peripheral blood. The receptors derive from a human donor in a cohort sampled during active COVID-19. Both conserved end residues are part of each CDR3. The D gene is left open where the match is weak. A row's size may be missing; if present it is once, few, many or a size class.

size,J,D,V,CDR3,DNA
-,TRBJ1-2,TRBD1,TRBV28,CASSPGRGNYGYTF,TGTGCCAGCAGCCCCGGCAGGGGGAATTATGGCTACACCTTC
once,TRBJ1-6,TRBD1,TRBV3-1/TRBV3-2,CASSPGQADSPLHF,TGTGCCAGCAGCCCGGGACAGGCGGATTCACCCCTCCACTTT
-,TRBJ1-4,TRBD1,TRBV5-1,CASSLNRKGQANEKLFF,TGCGCCAGCAGCTTAAATCGGAAGGGACAGGCTAATGAAAAACTGTTTTTT
-,TRBJ1-6,-,TRBV6-5,CASKQLASYNSPLHF,TGTGCCAGCAAACAGCTCGCATCCTATAATTCACCCCTCCACTTT
-,TRBJ1-1,-,TRBV19,CASSIGRRGLNTEAFF,TGTGCCAGTAGTATAGGACGCAGGGGCCTGAACACTGAAGCTTTCTTT
once,TRBJ2-1,-,TRBV28,CATTEGSYNEQFF,TGTGCCACCACGGAGGGATCCTACAATGAGCAGTTCTTC
-,TRBJ2-2,TRBD2,TRBV6-8,CASSYRTLSGGAVAGELFF,TGTGCCAGCAGTTACCGGACCCTTAGCGGGGGGGCCGTCGCCGGGGAGCTGTTTTTT
-,TRBJ2-7,TRBD2,TRBV28,CASSTTGGLAGVQYF,TGTGCCAGCAGCACTACGGGGGGACTAGCGGGAGTTCAGTACTTC
once,TRBJ1-1,-,TRBV9,CASSAGTEAFF,TGTGCCAGCAGCGCCGGCACTGAAGCTTTCTTT
-,TRBJ2-7,TRBD1,TRBV3-1/TRBV3-2,CASSHWDRSSYEQYF,TGTGCCAGCAGCCATTGGGACAGGAGCTCCTACGAGCAGTACTTC
-,TRBJ2-1,-,TRBV5-1,CASSLMHSSYNEQFF,TGCGCCAGCAGCTTGATGCACAGCTCCTACAATGAGCAGTTCTTC
-,TRBJ2-5,TRBD1,TRBV5-1,CASSRGQGGFRSQETQYF,TGCGCCAGCAGTCGGGGACAGGGAGGGTTCAGGTCACAAGAGACCCAGTACTTC
-,TRBJ1-5,TRBD1,TRBV6-5,CASSYTGGIGPQHF,TGTGCCAGCAGTTACACAGGGGGTATCGGGCCCCAGCATTTT
once,TRBJ2-5,-,TRBV11-2,CASSLFIRGGDKTQYF,TGTGCCAGCAGCTTATTTATTAGGGGGGGTGACAAGACCCAGTACTTC
-,TRBJ2-7,TRBD1,TRBV29-1,CSVEVAGGTYEQYF,TGCAGCGTTGAGGTGGCAGGGGGCACCTACGAGCAGTACTTC
-,TRBJ1-6,TRBD1,TRBV5-4,CASSLGQGPYNSPLHF,TGTGCCAGCAGCTTGGGACAGGGGCCATATAATTCACCCCTCCACTTT